This T cell receptor beta chain appears in the sequencing data of a study of shared clonotypes between healthy human individuals. Findings and caveats of the study: Approximately 4.9% of naive CD4 clonotypes were shared across four donors.

Genomic DNA from each subset was divided evenly over several immunoSEQ plates. Generated by immunoSEQ multiplex PCR, the TCRdb table keeps only in-frame clones and is missing some. The data hold about 1.1 million clones, with 60% to 80% observed a single time. CDR3 length: 13 residues. Looked up from germline, CDR1 is SGHVS and CDR2 is FNYEAQ. Trimming cost V 5 bases and J 6 bases, with 13 bases left between them. Notes on this clone: Its matching antigen is unknown.

The TCR originated in a man younger than 35 in good health. Some clones in this sample may be carry-over from other donors' samples. V is TRBV7-6 and J is TRBJ1-2, with D perhaps TRBD1 (6 bases). Sequencing input: memory CD4+ T cells from PBMCs. The subset: CD45RA-negative fraction. CDR3 in amino acids: CASSQQGIDGYTF. In DNA, the CDR3 is TGTGCCAGCAGCCAACAGGGTATCGATGGCTACACCTTC.